The sequence of this TCR beta chain was determined in a study of beta chain features in type 1 diabetes (dated by TCRdb to 2017 to 2018). Regarding the research as a whole: Patients and healthy donors did not differ in mean age, gender distribution, total cell number or subset yield. The study compared the TCRB repertoires of sorted circulating CD4+ T cell subsets in recently diagnosed type 1 diabetes patients with those in matched healthy donors. A total of roughly 100 million sorted cells were examined across all samples, and a strong correlation was observed between cell number per subset and RNA yield. Regulatory and stem cell-like memory subsets were isolated from only 8 patients and about eight healthy donors, whereas naive and central memory subsets came from all 30 or so donors.

General conclusions and limits of the study: Because cDNA was sequenced instead of genomic DNA, activated cells with high expression could be over-represented, although the groups did not differ in activation or CD3 levels. Because small numbers of individuals were included in the HLA sub-analyses, any influence of HLA type on TCRB rearrangement was left unresolved. At VDJ recombination sites, type 1 diabetes patients had fewer insertions and more deleted nucleotides, which implies abnormalities in thymic rearrangement. Naive, central memory and regulatory TCRB repertoires appeared to be more similar among patients than among healthy donors. Shorter templates might be favored by PCR, yet because patient and control samples were amplified and corrected together, any such skew would affect both groups equally. Type 1 diabetes patients showed a moderate but significant shortening of TCRB CDR3 length in all four CD4+ subsets.

This clone was counted only a few times. The antigen it recognizes is unknown. Within one base of it there is no much larger clone, and no base qualities were kept. From the cysteine up to the phenylalanine, the CDR3 has a length of 13 residues. The kept DNA is CDR3 alone, 39 bases in frame from the first base. The germline V gene encodes CDR1 MNHEY and CDR2 SMNVEV (reference sequence). V and J lose 5 bases and 4 bases, and a span of 9 bases separates them. Each donor gave one peripheral blood draw, averaging about 120 mL, which was collected into heparinised tubes. Naive, central memory, regulatory and stem cell-like memory CD4+ T cells were sorted on a BD FACSAria II using a panel including CD45RO, CCR7, CD25, CD127, CD95 and CD27. A purity above 98% was achieved for all sorted populations. Right away, PBMCs were isolated by Lymphoprep density gradient centrifugation and were stained directly, with no culture step. Samples were stained and sorted in pairs, with one healthy donor and one patient per experiment, so that batch effects were minimized.

All of the isolated RNA was reverse transcribed with the High Capacity cDNA Reverse Transcription Kit, so expressed TCRB transcripts were sequenced. Naive, central memory and regulatory T cell samples underwent deep immunoSEQ sequencing, averaging around 4 million total reads per sample. Sorted cells were lysed in RLT buffer and RNA was extracted with DNase-treated RNeasy Micro or Mini kits, depending on cell number. Each cell subset was processed separately to prevent cross-contamination, with patient and healthy donor samples processed together. The immunoSEQ multiplex PCR was used to amplify TCRB sequences from cDNA, generating 87-bp fragments that spanned the CDR3 region. Sequencing of the amplicons was done on the Illumina HiSeq platform. The original pipeline was this. PCR bias was corrected computationally using synthetic template baselines, and reads within Hamming distance 2 were collapsed, with unmergeable singletons discarded. Reads were aligned to IMGT to assign V, D and J genes, CDR3 length, and insertions or deletions at six rearrangement sites. Within each subset, clonotype counts were normalized to the number of sorted cells before true diversity and Gini coefficients were calculated with the tcR R package. The overlap coefficient, calculated on TCRB nucleotide sequences, was used to quantify repertoire sharing. Drawn from immuneACCESS, this table holds only the in-frame rearrangements with V and J called that TCRdb kept. Clones are partly lost; checked studies trace under half to an unresolved V gene and leave the rest unexplained. The V and J calls and clone size come from that table; D and trimming were worked out from the DNA. This sample comprises over 150,000 clones, about a tenth of them detected only once. The top ten clones comprise less than 0.5% of the sample.

The clonotype originates from a man aged 25-45 years with type 1 diabetes. Sample: central memory CD4+ T cells from blood. The rearranged segments are TRBV27 and TRBJ1-5; the D gene lacks a confident call. The CDR3 region: CASSRRVNQPQHF. The DNA sequence follows: TGTGCCAGCAGTAGGAGGGTAAATCAGCCCCAGCATTTT.